What follows are 28 T cell receptor beta chains derived from one specimen sequenced in a study of OX40 agonist ivuxolimab in advanced cancers. The assay was immunoSEQ multiplex PCR, and TCRdb's table has in-frame clones only and misses some. In the table there are roughly 60,000 clones, about 90% of which are singletons. The material was CD4+ or CD8+ T cells sorted from blood, obtained in a trial of the OX40 agonist ivuxolimab. The receptor set was obtained from an adult with an advanced solid tumor such as melanoma, head and neck, liver or kidney cancer.

This rearrangement joins TRBV28 to TRBJ1-4, with D maybe TRBD1 (5 bases). The CDR3 contains 17 residues. Germline V CDR1 and CDR2: MDHEN, SYDVKM. V lost 5 bases, J lost 6 bases, and 22 bases lay in between. CDR3 sequence reads: CASSPSSRQPRDEKLFF. The CDR3 coding sequence is TGTGCCAGCAGTCCCTCTTCTAGACAGCCTCGGGATGAAAAACTGTTTTTT. Drawing the rest from reference TRBV28 and TRBJ1-4, the complete variable domain is DVKVTQSSRYLVKRTGEKVFLECVQDMDHENMFWYRQDPGLGLRLIYFSYDVKMKEKGDIPEGYSVSREKKERFSLILESASTNQTSMYLCASSPSSRQPRDEKLFFGSGTQLSVL.

CDR3 nucleotide sequence: TGTGCCAGCAGCCTATGGGAAACAGGTCCTAGCACAGATACGCAGTATTTT. This encodes CASSLWETGPSTDTQYF. The V call is TRBV7-9, the J call TRBJ2-3, with TRBD1 as a possible D gene (5 bases). Germline CDR1 and CDR2: SEHNR and FQNEAQ (reference sequence). The CDR3 consists of 17 residues. V shed 5 bases and J shed 0 bases, with 18 bases lying between them.

This chain links TRBV28 with TRBJ1-4; TRBD1 is a possible D gene (6 bases). V was cut by 9 bases and J by 0 bases, with 11 bases left in between. The CDR3 contains 14 residues. In germline, CDR1 is MDHEN, CDR2 SYDVKM. The CDR3: CASSTGSTNEKLFF. The CDR3 DNA sequence: TGTGCCAGTTCGACAGGCTCAACTAATGAAAAACTGTTTTTT.

The rearrangement links TRBV19 to TRBJ2-7; D is undetermined. The CDR3 extends over 14 amino acids. Trimming left V 3 bases short and J 0 bases short, with 9 bases between. Germline CDR1 and CDR2: LNHDA and SQIVND (reference sequence). CDR3 region: CASSISASSYEQYF. In DNA, the CDR3 is TGTGCCAGTAGTATTTCGGCGAGCTCCTACGAGCAGTACTTC.

The chain carries TRBV5-4 and TRBJ1-4; TRBD1 might be the D (6 bases). The CDR3 runs to 14 residues. Trimming cost V 4 bases and J 7 bases, with 14 bases left between them. CDR1 is SGHNT, CDR2 YYREEE, per germline (reference sequence). Here the CDR3 reads CASSPEGGSEKLFF. The CDR3, as DNA: TGTGCCAGCAGCCCCGAAGGGGGTAGTGAAAAACTGTTTTTT.

CDR3 bases: TGTGCCAGCAGCCAGATGGTGGTAGCTGGGTACCAAGAGACCCAGTACTTC. It codes for CASSQMVVAGYQETQYF. The V and J genes are TRBV14 and TRBJ2-5; no reliable D call. V lost 3 bases and J lost 0, with 17 bases in between. Germline lookup yields CDR1 SGHDN and CDR2 FVKESK. CDR3 length: 17 amino acids.

The rearrangement links TRBV9 to TRBJ2-5, with D unresolved. The CDR3 sequence is 14 residues long. V was shortened by 1 base and J by 3 bases, with 10 bases between the two germline ends. The V gene's germline CDR1 is SGDLS and CDR2 YYNGEE. The CDR3 spells CASSVRNQEETQYF. The CDR3 nucleotides are TGTGCCAGCAGCGTAAGGAATCAAGAAGAGACCCAGTACTTC.

This clone is a singleton in its sample. The chain couples TRBV5-4 to TRBJ2-3; no firm D call. This CDR3 comprises 11 residues. Deletions cut 4 bases from V and 5 bases from J, with 5 bases between. Looked up from germline, CDR1 is SGHNT and CDR2 is YYREEE (reference sequence). The CDR3 DNA reads TGTGCCAGCAGCAGGCGAGATACGCAGTATTTT. Translation gives CASSRRDTQYF.

The chain combines TRBV7-8 with TRBJ1-5; TRBD1 might be the D (6 bases). V lost 4 bases and J lost 6, with 13 bases in between. The CDR3 is made up of 14 amino acids. Germline V gene sequence: CDR1 SGHVS, CDR2 FQNEAQ. CDR3 sequence reads: CASSYEGGVQPQHF. The CDR3 DNA is TGTGCCAGCAGCTACGAGGGGGGGGTTCAGCCCCAGCATTTT.

This chain links TRBV4-3 with TRBJ2-1; TRBD2 matches at 9 bases. The germline CDR1 and CDR2 sequences are LGHNA and YSLEER. The ends lost 3 bases at V and 10 bases at J; junction bases unmatched: 7. The CDR3 runs to 14 residues. The CDR3 DNA reads TGCGCCAGCAGCCAGTTTGAGGCGGGAGGGGAGCAGTTCTTC. The encoded protein is CASSQFEAGGEQFF.

CDR3 region: CASSLETGYGYTF. The CDR3, as DNA: TGTGCCAGCAGCTTGGAGACAGGCTATGGCTACACCTTC. The chain couples TRBV4-2 to TRBJ1-2, with D possibly matching TRBD1 (6 bases). Between the trimmed V and J ends, which lost 5 bases and 4 bases, there was a span of 11 bases. Germline values: CDR1 LGHNA, CDR2 YNFKEQ. The CDR3 spans 13 residues.

J is TRBJ2-7 and V is TRBV6-6; D may be TRBD1 (6 bases). CDR3 length equals 14 residues. The V end lost 7 bases, the J end lost 2 bases, and 15 bases lay between the germline ends. From germline, CDR1 is MNHNY and CDR2 SVGAGI (reference sequence). This CDR3 is CASNPARGTYEQYF. CDR3 sequence (DNA): TGTGCCAGCAATCCCGCCAGGGGAACCTACGAGCAGTACTTC.

The rearrangement links TRBV9 to TRBJ1-3; no definite D call. The V gene lost 4 bases and the J gene lost 0 bases, with 11 bases spanning the gap. CDR1 is SGDLS and CDR2 is YYNGEE in the germline V gene. The CDR3 runs 15 residues. This chain's CDR3 is CASSPRVYSGNTIYF. The CDR3 nucleotides are TGTGCCAGCAGCCCTCGGGTTTACTCTGGAAACACCATATATTTT.

The chain links TRBV6-6 to TRBJ1-3; D call uncertain. V gave up 5 bases and J gave up 4 bases, with 12 bases separating them. Germline CDR1 is MNHNY and CDR2 is SVGAGI (reference sequence). CDR3 length equals 14 residues. The CDR3 sequence: CASSDPRHGNTIYF. CDR3 coding DNA: TGTGCCAGCAGTGATCCAAGACACGGAAACACCATATATTTT.

The chain carries TRBV9 and TRBJ2-7, with TRBD1 as a possible D gene (6 bases). V was cut by 0 bases and J by 3 bases, with 10 bases left in between. CDR3 size: 14 residues. CDR1 is SGDLS and CDR2 is YYNGEE in the germline V gene. Written as DNA, the CDR3 is TGTGCCAGCAGCGTAGGGGGGCAGAACTACGAGCAGTACTTC. It translates to CASSVGGQNYEQYF.

The J gene is TRBJ2-1, the V gene TRBV6-1; tentative D call: TRBD2 (5 bases). The germline V gene has CDR1 MNHNS and CDR2 SASEGT. The CDR3 runs to 15 residues. V was shortened by 5 bases and J by 5 bases, with 16 bases between the two germline ends. The CDR3, as DNA: TGTGCCAGCAGTAAAACTAGTACTACCCACAATGAGCAGTTCTTC. It specifies CASSKTSTTHNEQFF.

The chain recombines TRBV6-6 with TRBJ2-7; 9 bases are shared with TRBD2. The CDR3 runs 14 residues. Per the germline V gene, CDR1 is MNHNY and CDR2 is SVGAGI (reference sequence). With 6 bases clipped from V and 2 bases from J, the junction kept 5 bases outside the gene matches. In DNA, the CDR3 is TGTGCCAGCAGGGGTGCTAGCGGGACCTACGAGCAGTACTTC. As protein: CASRGASGTYEQYF.

V gene TRBV11-2 combines with J gene TRBJ2-7; 7 nucleotides agree with TRBD2. There are 14 residues in the CDR3. Per the germline V gene, CDR1 is SGHAT and CDR2 is FQNNGV. The trim removed 5 bases at V and 2 bases at J, leaving 6 bases unmatched. The CDR3 coding sequence is TGTGCCAGCAGCCTTAGCGGGCGTACCTACGAGCAGTACTTC. Amino acid sequence: CASSLSGRTYEQYF.

The chain joins TRBV21-1 to TRBJ1-2; TRBD1, the D gene given by the table, was not confirmed from the DNA. TRBV21-1 is a known pseudogene. The CDR3 loop spans 14 amino acids. CDR3 coding DNA: TGTGCCAGCAGCAAAGGTGGCCAGAAGATCGGCTACACCTTC. Its protein product is CASSKGGQKIGYTF.

The J gene is TRBJ2-7, the V gene TRBV30; the D gene could be TRBD1 or TRBD2 (5 bases each). Germline V gene sequence: CDR1 GTSNPN, CDR2 SVGIG (reference sequence). Trimming took 7 bases from V and 1 from J, leaving 20 bases between them. This CDR3 is 15 amino acids long. As DNA, the CDR3 is TGTGCCTTGGACAATTCCCGGGGTCGGTCCTACGAGCAGTACTTC. This sequence encodes CALDNSRGRSYEQYF.

The chain is built from TRBV5-1 and TRBJ2-5, with TRBD2 matching over 10 bases. Germline V gene lookup returns CDR1 SGHRS and CDR2 YFSETQ. J was trimmed by 1 base and V by 0 bases; bases with no gene match: 3. The length of the CDR3 is 16 residues. The CDR3 spells CASSLGGTSAQETQYF. The CDR3 bases are TGCGCCAGCAGCTTGGGAGGGACTAGCGCCCAAGAGACCCAGTACTTC. The variable domain in full, completed from reference TRBV5-1 and TRBJ2-5, reads KAGVTQTPRYLIKTRGQQVTLSCSPISGHRSVSWYQQTPGQGLQFLFEYFSETQRNKGNFPGRFSGRQFSNSRSEMNVSTLELGDSALYLCASSLGGTSAQETQYFGPGTRLLVL.

V and J are TRBV5-4 and TRBJ2-2; the match to TRBD2 covers 13 bases. The junction had 17 bases not matched to a gene; V was cut back by 4 bases and J by 5 bases. The V gene's germline CDR1 is SGHNT and CDR2 YYREEE (reference sequence). This CDR3 contains 20 residues. CDR3 nucleotide sequence: TGTGCCAGCAGCCTAGGACTAGCGGGAGTTAGTAGAGGTGGGACCGGGGAGCTGTTTTTT. This codes for CASSLGLAGVSRGGTGELFF.

The chain employs TRBV5-6 and TRBJ2-2; 12 nucleotides align to TRBD2. This CDR3 spans 18 amino acids. In germline, CDR1 is SGHDT, CDR2 YYEEEE. The ends lost 2 bases at V and 1 base at J; junction bases unmatched: 6. CDR3 region: CASSFLAGGLGNTGELFF. CDR3 coding DNA: TGTGCCAGCAGCTTCCTAGCGGGAGGGCTTGGGAACACCGGGGAGCTGTTTTTT.

V usage is TRBV19 and J usage is TRBJ2-5; a possible D gene is TRBD1 (7 bases). Germline loops: CDR1 LNHDA, CDR2 SQIVND (reference sequence). This CDR3 spans 16 amino acids. V shed 7 bases and J shed 2 bases, with 20 bases lying between them. CDR3 bases: TGTGCCAGTAAGGCCATTGGGCAGGGGGGACAAGAGACCCAGTACTTC. Translated: CASKAIGQGGQETQYF.

CDR3 sequence: CASKETGGSGNTIYF. DNA of the CDR3: TGTGCCAGTAAAGAGACAGGGGGATCTGGAAACACCATATATTTT. The rearrangement uses TRBV19 and TRBJ1-3; TRBD1 agrees at 9 bases. CDR1 and CDR2 (germline): LNHDA, SQIVND (reference sequence). V lost 7 bases and J lost 1; bases outside the gene matches: 5. The CDR3 is 15 amino acids.

This chain uses TRBV7-3 with TRBJ2-2; 8 bases agree with TRBD1. Trimming cost V 2 bases and J 6 bases; bases outside gene matches: 11. The CDR3 runs to 17 residues. Looked up from germline, CDR1 is SGHTA and CDR2 is FQGTGA. The CDR3 DNA follows: TGTGCCAGCAGCTTACCCGGACAGGGAAGAGGCGCCGGGGAGCTGTTTTTT. It translates to CASSLPGQGRGAGELFF.

The CDR3 is CASTPTGAWTEAFF. CDR3 bases: TGTGCCAGCACCCCGACAGGGGCCTGGACTGAAGCTTTCTTT. The chain couples TRBV6-6 to TRBJ1-1; 8 nucleotides match TRBD1. Germline V CDR1 and CDR2: MNHNY, SVGAGI (reference sequence). CDR3 length equals 14 residues. The junction had 9 bases not matched to a gene; V was cut back by 7 bases and J by 5 bases.

This chain joins TRBV14 and TRBJ2-1, with 8 positions matching TRBD2. The junction had 7 bases not matched to a gene; V was cut back by 4 bases and J by 5 bases. Germline-derived CDR1 and CDR2 are SGHDN and FVKESK. This CDR3 contains 15 residues. The CDR3 sequence: CASSPRGGVNNEQFF. For the CDR3, the DNA is TGTGCCAGCAGCCCTCGGGGGGGGGTGAACAATGAGCAGTTCTTC.